The T cell receptor beta chain under discussion was sequenced for a study of vaccination effects on CD4 cells after COVID-19. This clone was seen only a few times. Its specificity is unknown. Assay used: immunoSEQ multiplex PCR; TCRdb lists only in-frame clones, some missing. The table shows tens of thousands of clones, with approximately 72% occurring only once. It was after 10 days of culture that CD4+ T cells were isolated. The TCR originated in a human donor who received a COVID-19 vaccine. The sequenced sample was CD4+ T cells from PBMCs cultured without peptide, obtained before COVID-19 vaccination.

CDR3 DNA sequence: TGTGCCATTGCAAATCGACAGAACTATGGCTACACCTTC. Its protein is CAIANRQNYGYTF. This sequence joins TRBV19 and TRBJ1-2; D perhaps matches TRBD1 (5 bases). Germline values: CDR1 LNHDA, CDR2 SQIVND (reference sequence). V was shortened by 10 bases and J by 2 bases, with 14 bases between the two germline ends. The CDR3 runs 13 residues.